The 14 T cell receptor beta chains in this list originate from one sample, sequenced in a study of beta chain features in type 1 diabetes. Expressed TCRB transcripts were sequenced because the entire RNA isolate underwent reverse transcription. The repertoire was sequenced with immunoSEQ multiplex PCR; TCRdb's copy has only in-frame clones and lacks some. Here the sample spans 860,000 or so clones, 15% to 20% being singletons. The sequencing input was naive CD4+ T cells from blood. The receptors derive from a woman under 30 in good health.

This clone was seen a few times. The same CDR3 is also encoded by other DNA sequences in this sample. The chain carries TRBV7-2 and TRBJ1-2; 7 bases are a match to TRBD1. Germline-derived CDR1 and CDR2 are SGHTA and FQGNSA. CDR3 size: 13 residues. The trim removed 5 bases at V and 4 bases at J, leaving 4 bases unmatched. This chain's CDR3 is CASSPQGTYGYTF. The CDR3 bases are TGTGCCAGCAGCCCACAGGGGACCTATGGCTACACCTTC.

V and J are TRBV5-6 and TRBJ1-5; 10 bases match TRBD1. Looked up from germline, CDR1 is SGHDT and CDR2 is YYEEEE. V lost 4 bases, J lost 6 bases, and 7 bases stayed unmatched. The CDR3 loop spans 15 amino acids. The CDR3 DNA reads TGTGCCAGCAGCAGTAGACAGGGGGCGAGTCAGCCCCAGCATTTT. Protein sequence: CASSSRQGASQPQHF. Complete variable domain (other parts from reference TRBV5-6 and TRBJ1-5): DAGVTQSPTHLIKTRGQQVTLRCSPKSGHDTVSWYQQALGQGPQFIFQYYEEEERQRGNFPDRFSGHQFPNYSSELNVNALLLGDSALYLCASSSRQGASQPQHFGDGTRLSIL.

The table lists this clone with a few counts. The chain uses TRBV5-4 and TRBJ2-1; maybe TRBD1 (6 bases). The germline gives CDR1 SGHNT, CDR2 YYREEE (reference sequence). Deletions cut 1 base from V and 10 bases from J, with 12 bases between. The CDR3 covers 13 residues. The CDR3 sequence: CASSLNTGKEQFF. The CDR3 DNA is TGTGCCAGCAGCTTGAACACAGGGAAAGAGCAGTTCTTC.

This clone has more than one count but fewer than ten. This sequence joins TRBV6-5 and TRBJ1-2, with TRBD1 identical over 7 bases. CDR3 size: 14 residues. Unmatched junction bases numbered 15, after V lost 9 bases and J lost 8 bases. Looked up from germline, CDR1 is MNHEY and CDR2 is SVGAGI. This CDR3 reads CASSGGDSRWGYTF. Written as DNA, the CDR3 is TGTGCCAGTTCGGGGGGGGACAGCCGGTGGGGCTACACCTTC.

The rearrangement uses TRBV7-2 and TRBJ2-2; 7 bases align to TRBD2. CDR3 length equals 13 residues. J lost 5 bases, V lost 5 bases, and 2 bases had no gene match. The germline V gene encodes CDR1 SGHTA and CDR2 FQGNSA. The CDR3 spells CASSAGGTGELFF. CDR3 DNA: TGTGCCAGCAGCGCCGGGGGGACCGGGGAGCTGTTTTTT.

This clone was found many times. The V and J genes are TRBV14 and TRBJ1-1; D is ambiguous. V lost 1 base and J lost 8, with 8 bases in between. This CDR3 contains 12 residues. The V gene's germline CDR1 is SGHDN and CDR2 FVKESK. The CDR3 DNA is TGTGCCAGCAGCCAAGGACGGATGGAAGCTTTCTTT. It encodes CASSQGRMEAFF.

This clone has only a few counts. The rearrangement joins TRBV10-3 to TRBJ2-7, with 8 nucleotides matching TRBD2. J was trimmed by 5 bases and V by 2 bases; bases with no gene match: 11. CDR1 is ENHRY, CDR2 SYGVKD, per germline. The CDR3 contains 16 residues. DNA of the CDR3: TGTGCCATCAGTGAGCCCGCAAGCGGGAGTAAGGACGAGCAGTACTTC. Amino acid sequence: CAISEPASGSKDEQYF.

The chain recombines TRBV2 with TRBJ2-7, with D uncertain. Trimming cost V 6 bases and J 4 bases, with 16 bases left between them. This CDR3 comprises 14 residues. CDR1 is SNHLY, CDR2 FYNNEI, per germline. The CDR3 is CASSVGIAGYEQYF. Here the CDR3 DNA reads TGTGCCAGCAGCGTGGGTATCGCCGGGTACGAGCAGTACTTC.

The sample holds a few counts of this clone. Other nucleotide sequences in the sample specify the same CDR3. The genes are TRBV7-2 and TRBJ2-3; D uncertain. V was shortened by 5 bases and J by 9 bases, with 12 bases between the two germline ends. The germline CDR1 and CDR2 sequences are SGHTA and FQGNSA. The CDR3 contains 12 residues. CDR3 loop: CASSPSLGTQYF. In DNA form, the CDR3 reads TGTGCCAGCAGCCCGAGTCTTGGCACGCAGTATTTT.

This clone was observed once. The chain uses TRBV11-2 and TRBJ2-3, with TRBD2 matching 7 bases. Germline CDR1 SGHAT, CDR2 FQNNGV. This CDR3 has 16 residues. V lost 2 bases to trimming and J lost 6 bases; unmatched junction nucleotides: 11. The CDR3 sequence is CASSLSASGAGDTQYF. In DNA, the CDR3 is TGTGCCAGCAGCTTATCGGCTAGCGGCGCGGGCGATACGCAGTATTTT. Complete variable domain (other parts from reference TRBV11-2 and TRBJ2-3): EAGVAQSPRYKIIEKRQSVAFWCNPISGHATLYWYQQILGQGPKLLIQFQNNGVVDDSQLPKDRFSAERLKGVDSTLKIQPAKLEDSAVYLCASSLSASGAGDTQYFGPGTRLTVL.

The V and J genes are TRBV14 and TRBJ1-1, with 7 bases fitting TRBD1. Unmatched junction bases numbered 4, after V lost 2 bases and J lost 4 bases. Germline lookup yields CDR1 SGHDN and CDR2 FVKESK. The CDR3 covers 14 residues. CDR3 protein: CASSQRQGFTEAFF. The CDR3 nucleotides read TGTGCCAGCAGCCAAAGACAGGGATTCACTGAAGCTTTCTTT.

This clone has just a few counts. The chain couples TRBV14 to TRBJ2-2; D perhaps matches TRBD2 (5 bases). The V and J ends lost 0 bases and 0 bases respectively, with 8 bases between them. Germline assignment: CDR1 SGHDN and CDR2 FVKESK. The CDR3 consists of 16 residues. CDR3 DNA: TGTGCCAGCAGCCAAGAAGGGAGATCGAACACCGGGGAGCTGTTTTTT. It codes for CASSQEGRSNTGELFF.

The rearrangement uses TRBV27 and TRBJ2-6; D call uncertain. The germline CDR1 and CDR2 sequences are MNHEY and SMNVEV (reference sequence). This CDR3 spans 15 amino acids. The V and J ends lost 9 bases and 5 bases respectively, with 17 bases between them. The CDR3 reads CASSHGEPWANVLTF. The CDR3 nucleotides are TGTGCCAGTTCCCATGGGGAACCCTGGGCCAACGTCCTGACTTTC.

The gene calls are TRBV7-7 and TRBJ2-3; D gene uncertain. This CDR3 has 12 amino acids. Germline-derived CDR1 and CDR2 are SSHAT and FNYEAQ (reference sequence). The CDR3 spells CAPDGCLDTQYF. CDR3 in DNA: TGTGCACCGGACGGGTGTTTGGATACGCAGTATTTT.